Following are 32 T cell receptor beta chains from one sample sequenced in a study of T cells in Graves' hyperthyroidism and ophthalmopathy. RNA transcripts were the template for amplifying TCR beta CDR3 regions. First-round RT-PCR with HTBI primers amplified the TCR CDR3 region. MiXCR, run by TCRdb on the multiplex PCR reads, gives a single entry per CDR3 protein. Among approximately 630,000 distinct CDR3 sequences listed, about 17% were seen once. Sequenced sample: blood. The receptors here all came from a woman in her twenties or thirties with Graves' hyperthyroidism.

This clonotype was recorded at least ten times. The rearrangement joins TRBV18 to TRBJ2-3; D not resolved. This CDR3 spans 15 amino acids. Germline values: CDR1 KGHSH, CDR2 LQKENI. V was clipped by 0 bases and J by 0 bases, with 7 bases between them. In DNA form, the CDR3 reads TGTGCCAGCTCACCACCGTCGAGTAGCACAGATACGCAGTATTTT. Amino acids: CASSPPSSSTDTQYF.

This clonotype was seen at least ten times. This chain links TRBV12-5 with TRBJ2-1, with TRBD2 matching over 13 bases. The CDR3 runs 16 residues. Germline V gene lookup returns CDR1 LGHNT and CDR2 FRNRAP. V was pared by 1 base and J by 4 bases, with 1 base of the junction left unmatched. The CDR3 DNA reads as TGTGCTAGTGGTTTGGGGACTAGCGGGGGTTACAATGAGCAGTTCTTC. Translated: CASGLGTSGGYNEQFF.

The gene calls are TRBV9 and TRBJ2-7; D is unresolved. V lost 3 bases and J 4 bases, leaving 14 bases between the germline ends. This CDR3 contains 14 residues. The germline gives CDR1 SGDLS, CDR2 YYNGEE. The CDR3 DNA follows: TGTGCCAGCAGCGCGGAAGAGCGAAATTACGAGCAGTACTTC. Translated, it gives CASSAEERNYEQYF.

This clonotype was recorded at least ten times. This sequence joins TRBV30 and TRBJ2-1; 12 bases are shared with TRBD2. V dropped 8 bases and J dropped 9; count of bases not matched to a gene: 20. Germline CDR1 is GTSNPN and CDR2 is SVGIG (reference sequence). This CDR3 spans 17 amino acids. CDR3 nucleotides: TGTGCCCAGCTACGCGTATCACCGGGACTAGCGGGCTTTGAGCAGTTCTTC. Translated: CAQLRVSPGLAGFEQFF.

The table lists this clonotype with a few counts. This chain uses TRBV11-3 with TRBJ2-1; D unclear. V was pared by 5 bases and J by 8 bases, with 10 bases between. The CDR3 is 12 residues long. The germline V gene has CDR1 SGHNT and CDR2 YENEEA. CDR3 in DNA: TGTGCCAGCAGCCAAAACGAGGATGAGCAGTTCTTC. It is translated as CASSQNEDEQFF.

This clonotype was detected many times. The V gene is TRBV28, the J gene TRBJ2-7; 7 positions agree with TRBD2. Germline V gives CDR1 MDHEN, CDR2 SYDVKM. The CDR3 runs to 14 residues. The V segment lost 4 bases and the J segment 4 bases; nucleotides outside the gene matches: 7. The DNA of the CDR3 is TGTGCCAGCAGTTCTCGGGGGGTCTTTTACGAGCAGTACTTC. This gives the protein CASSSRGVFYEQYF.

This chain joins TRBV4-1 and TRBJ1-4, with D unresolved. Deletions cut 0 bases from V and 8 bases from J, with 7 bases between. CDR3 length: 13 amino acids. Germline values: CDR1 MGHRA, CDR2 YSYEKL. The chain's CDR3 is CASSQDPREKLFF. In DNA, the CDR3 is TGCGCCAGCAGCCAAGACCCTAGAGAAAAACTGTTTTTT.

This clonotype has a count of ten or more. This chain links TRBV12-3 or TRBV12-4 with TRBJ1-1; the D is unclear. V lost 7 bases and J 1 base, leaving 10 bases between the germline ends. The CDR3 loop spans 13 amino acids. This CDR3 reads CASTARGNTEAFF. CDR3 DNA sequence: TGTGCCAGCACGGCCCGGGGGAACACTGAAGCTTTCTTT.

With regard to this clonotype: This sequence may be a read error, since a much larger clone differs from it by one base. This chain joins TRBV7-2 and TRBJ2-7; 16 nucleotides line up with TRBD2. The CDR3 is 17 amino acids. The J segment lost 7 bases and the V segment lost 5 bases, leaving 11 bases of the junction unmatched. The germline V gene has CDR1 SGHTA and CDR2 FQGNSA. Written as DNA, the CDR3 is TGTGCCAGCAGCGTATGGTCCGGGACTAGCGGGAGGGATGAGCAGTACTTC. Its translation is CASSVWSGTSGRDEQYF.

This clonotype was found many times. The chain carries TRBV7-9 and TRBJ2-3; 9 nucleotides match TRBD1. Germline V gene sequence: CDR1 SEHNR, CDR2 FQNEAQ (reference sequence). There are 17 residues in the CDR3. Germline trimming cut 4 bases from V and 1 base from J; bases unmatched to any gene: 9. CDR3: CASSSLDRGYGTDTQYF. In DNA form, the CDR3 reads TGTGCCAGCAGCTCTCTCGACAGGGGGTATGGCACAGATACGCAGTATTTT.

The sample holds a few counts of this clonotype. CDR3 sequence (DNA): TGTGCCAGCTCACCACGGACACCGGGACAGGGGAACTATGGCTACACCTTC. It yields the protein CASSPRTPGQGNYGYTF. The V gene is TRBV18, the J gene TRBJ1-2, with TRBD1 identical over 10 bases. The CDR3 is 17 residues long. Germline V lookup: CDR1 KGHSH, CDR2 LQKENI. The junction had 7 bases not matched to a gene; V was cut back by 1 base and J by 2 bases.

J is TRBJ2-1 and V is TRBV9, with 10 nucleotides matching TRBD2. Germline-derived CDR1 and CDR2 are SGDLS and YYNGEE. Trimming at V came to 4 bases and at J to 10 bases, leaving 11 bases not matched to a gene. CDR3 length: 15 residues. The chain's CDR3 is CASSIRGLADGEQFF. CDR3 nucleotides: TGTGCCAGCAGCATCCGCGGACTAGCGGACGGGGAGCAGTTCTTC.

There are a few counts of this clonotype. The V call is TRBV7-8, the J call TRBJ1-2; 8 bases map to TRBD1. V trimming: 1 base; J trimming: 0 bases; junction bases outside the gene matches: 4. The CDR3 loop spans 16 amino acids. Looked up from germline, CDR1 is SGHVS and CDR2 is FQNEAQ. CDR3 sequence: CASSLVDRAANYGYTF. The CDR3 bases are TGTGCCAGCAGCTTAGTGGACAGGGCGGCTAACTATGGCTACACCTTC.

This clonotype has a count of ten or more. The chain links TRBV18 to TRBJ1-2, with 7 bases fitting TRBD1. The germline CDR1 and CDR2 sequences are KGHSH and LQKENI. J gave up 5 bases and V 2 bases, and 5 bases lay outside the gene matches. The CDR3 length is 14 residues. The CDR3 bases are TGTGCCAGCTCACCAGGACAGGAGACATATGGCTACACCTTC. This encodes CASSPGQETYGYTF. Complete variable domain (other parts from reference TRBV18 and TRBJ1-2): NAGVMQNPRHLVRRRGQEARLRCSPMKGHSHVYWYRQLPEEGLKFMVYLQKENIIDESGMPKERFSAEFPKEGPSILRIQQVVRGDSAAYFCASSPGQETYGYTFGSGTRLTVV.

This clonotype was picked up many times. The chain has TRBV11-2 and TRBJ1-1; weak D call: TRBD1 (6 bases). Trimming cost V 4 bases and J 6 bases, with 15 bases left between them. The CDR3 is made up of 14 amino acids. Germline V gene lookup returns CDR1 SGHAT and CDR2 FQNNGV. The CDR3 here is CASSSHRESSEAFF. CDR3 coding DNA: TGTGCCAGCAGCTCGCACAGGGAATCGTCTGAAGCTTTCTTT.

The sample holds many counts of this clonotype. The chain carries TRBV12-3 or TRBV12-4 and TRBJ2-3, with 8 bases fitting TRBD2. The CDR3 sequence is 14 residues long. V dropped 8 bases and J dropped 0; count of bases not matched to a gene: 4. CDR3 nucleotides: TGTGCCAGCCGGACTAGCATAAGCACAGATACGCAGTATTTT. The encoded protein is CASRTSISTDTQYF.

This clonotype showed up just a few times. V is TRBV4-3 and J is TRBJ2-7; D not resolved. The CDR3 sequence is 15 residues long. V shed 0 bases and J shed 2 bases, with 11 bases lying between them. Germline values: CDR1 LGHNA, CDR2 YSLEER. CDR3 in amino acids: CASSQDRTAAYEQYF. The CDR3 DNA follows: TGCGCCAGCAGCCAAGATCGAACAGCCGCCTACGAGCAGTACTTC.

This clonotype occurred a few times. DNA of the CDR3: TGTGCCAGCAGCCGGGACAGGGGGGACACCGGGGAGCTGTTTTTT. Its translation is CASSRDRGDTGELFF. The rearrangement links TRBV27 to TRBJ2-2; 11 nucleotides align to TRBD1. V dropped 6 bases and J dropped 3; count of bases not matched to a gene: 3. This CDR3 is built from 15 residues. CDR1 is MNHEY, CDR2 SMNVEV, per germline (reference sequence).

V and J are TRBV29-1 and TRBJ2-1, with 11 positions matching TRBD1. The CDR3 spans 12 residues. Germline V gives CDR1 SQVTM, CDR2 ANQGSEA. Trimming removed 4 bases from V and 10 bases from J; junction bases left unmatched: 3. This CDR3 reads CSVGDRGWEQFF. CDR3 nucleotides: TGCAGCGTTGGGGACAGGGGGTGGGAGCAGTTCTTC.

V gene TRBV19 combines with J gene TRBJ2-7, with D possibly being TRBD1 (7 bases). The CDR3 loop spans 15 amino acids. Germline lookup yields CDR1 LNHDA and CDR2 SQIVND (reference sequence). The germline V and J ends were trimmed by 3 bases and 3 bases, with 15 bases remaining between them. The CDR3 protein is CASSISGTAGYEQYF. CDR3 nucleotide sequence: TGTGCCAGTAGTATTTCCGGGACAGCGGGCTACGAGCAGTACTTC.

This clonotype has just a few counts. The chain has TRBV20-1 and TRBJ2-3; tentatively, D is TRBD2 (5 bases). Between the trimmed V and J ends, which lost 3 bases and 0 bases, there was a span of 10 bases. The germline V gene encodes CDR1 DFQATT and CDR2 SNEGSKA (reference sequence). The CDR3 totals 14 residues. CDR3 sequence: CSASWRLSTDTQYF. In DNA, the CDR3 is TGCAGTGCTAGTTGGAGGCTCAGCACAGATACGCAGTATTTT.

The chain combines TRBV7-2 with TRBJ2-2; TRBD2 matches 9 bases. This CDR3 contains 15 residues. Germline values: CDR1 SGHTA, CDR2 FQGNSA. V trimming: 5 bases; J trimming: 7 bases; junction bases outside the gene matches: 8. The CDR3 spells CASSPPGLAGGELFF. The CDR3 nucleotides are TGTGCCAGCAGCCCTCCGGGACTAGCAGGCGGGGAGCTGTTTTTT.

This clonotype was detected many times. The CDR3 loop reads CASSLRGLTYEQYF. CDR3 bases: TGTGCCAGCAGTTTACGGGGACTGACCTACGAGCAGTACTTC. The chain is built from TRBV28 and TRBJ2-7; perhaps TRBD2 as D (6 bases). The V gene lost 2 bases and the J gene lost 2 bases, with 10 bases spanning the gap. Germline-derived CDR1 and CDR2 are MDHEN and SYDVKM. This CDR3 has 14 amino acids.

The chain combines TRBV9 with TRBJ2-1; D perhaps matches TRBD2 (6 bases). Germline CDR1 reads SGDLS; CDR2 reads YYNGEE. The CDR3 is made up of 12 amino acids. Trimming removed 7 bases from V and 6 bases from J, with 11 bases in between. The CDR3 DNA reads TGTGCCAGCGGGGGACTTTCCAATGAGCAGTTCTTC. Translating it yields CASGGLSNEQFF.

This clonotype was recorded at least ten times. The CDR3 loop reads CASASRDSWKLFF. Here the CDR3 DNA reads TGTGCTAGTGCCTCCCGGGACTCATGGAAACTGTTTTTT. This chain links TRBV12-5 with TRBJ1-4; a weak D match, TRBD1 (5 bases). CDR3 length: 13 amino acids. The germline V gene has CDR1 LGHNT and CDR2 FRNRAP. Between the trimmed V and J ends, which lost 7 bases and 11 bases, there was a span of 17 bases.

This clonotype came up a few times. The chain employs TRBV2 and TRBJ2-5, with D maybe TRBD2 (5 bases). The germline gives CDR1 SNHLY, CDR2 FYNNEI. V dropped 6 bases and J dropped 2 bases, with 13 bases sitting between them. CDR3 size: 14 residues. The CDR3 loop is CASSSQLEQETQYF. The CDR3 nucleotides read TGTGCCAGCAGCTCTCAACTAGAGCAAGAGACCCAGTACTTC.

The table lists this clonotype with many counts. The chain employs TRBV18 and TRBJ1-6; D is unclear. This CDR3 comprises 13 residues. V was trimmed by 3 bases and J by 5 bases, leaving 5 bases between them. Germline V gives CDR1 KGHSH, CDR2 LQKENI. The CDR3 sequence is CASSPADNSPLHF. The CDR3 DNA sequence: TGTGCCAGCTCACCGGCCGATAATTCACCCCTCCACTTT.

This clonotype appeared many times. V is TRBV29-1 and J is TRBJ2-1; TRBD2 aligns across 9 bases. Germline V gene sequence: CDR1 SQVTM, CDR2 ANQGSEA. Losses at the gene ends were 7 bases for V and 7 bases for J; bases not matched to a gene: 14. There are 15 residues in the CDR3. CDR3 sequence: CSAILGGLALNEQFF. The CDR3 DNA reads TGCAGCGCTATACTCGGGGGACTAGCCTTAAATGAGCAGTTCTTC.

With respect to this clonotype: This clone may be a read error of a much larger clone one base away. The V gene is TRBV5-1, the J gene TRBJ1-1; D is uncertain. This CDR3 has 15 amino acids. The germline V gene encodes CDR1 SGHRS and CDR2 YFSETQ. The CDR3 region is CASSFDAAWTTEALF. CDR3 DNA: TGCGCCAGCAGCTTTGACGCCGCGTGGACCACTGAAGCTCTCTTT.

The chain links TRBV20-1 to TRBJ1-2; 8 bases are shared with TRBD1. The V and J ends lost 5 bases and 6 bases, in that order; junction bases with no gene match: 11. Per germline, CDR1 DFQATT and CDR2 SNEGSKA (reference sequence). CDR3 length: 14 residues. In nucleotides, the CDR3 is TGCAGTGCTTCCCTTTCCGGGACAGGAGATGGCTACACCTTC. Its protein product is CSASLSGTGDGYTF.

In this sample, this clonotype turned up a few times. This chain joins TRBV29-1 and TRBJ1-1; D gene ambiguous. The CDR3 extends over 13 amino acids. The V gene lost 4 bases and the J gene lost 1 base, with 10 bases spanning the gap. From germline, CDR1 is SQVTM and CDR2 ANQGSEA. The CDR3 loop is CSVVRGENTEAFF. CDR3 coding DNA: TGCAGCGTTGTTCGGGGTGAGAACACTGAAGCTTTCTTT.

This clonotype has only a few counts. A single base separates this from a much larger clone, so it may be a read error. V usage is TRBV30 and J usage is TRBJ2-7; TRBD2 aligns across 7 bases. Trimming at V came to 2 bases and at J to 0 bases, leaving 7 bases not matched to a gene. This CDR3 is 15 amino acids long. Looked up from germline, CDR1 is GTSNPN and CDR2 is SVGIG (reference sequence). CDR3 loop: CAWSPTSASSYEQYF. The CDR3 DNA follows: TGTGCCTGGAGTCCTACTAGCGCGAGCTCCTACGAGCAGTACTTC.